This T cell receptor beta chain is drawn from a study of Graves' ophthalmopathy and Graves' hyperthyroidism (dated by TCRdb to 2017 to 2018). With respect to the entire study: Peripheral blood was collected before any treatment was given, at the time of initial diagnosis. To tell Graves' ophthalmopathy apart from Graves' hyperthyroidism, and to predict which patients would progress to ophthalmopathy, the study relied on TCR beta repertoire signatures. In total, 135 blood samples were TCR-sequenced: 40 to 45 ophthalmopathy, roughly 77 hyperthyroidism and 17 hyperthyroidism-to-ophthalmopathy patients. To explore V-J signatures distinguishing ophthalmopathy from hyperthyroidism, a discovery set of approximately 100 patients (around 42 ophthalmopathy, over 55 stable hyperthyroidism) was enrolled. An independent validation cohort comprised roughly 20 hyperthyroidism patients and 15 to 17 patients who later progressed from hyperthyroidism to ophthalmopathy. In six hyperthyroidism patients, the T-cell repertoire of thyroid tissue was compared with the T-cell repertoire of blood. Once sampling was done, hyperthyroidism patients were given methimazole at a starting dose of 30 mg daily, while ophthalmopathy patients were given high-dose intravenous methylprednisolone.

Patients with ophthalmopathy had moderately to severely active disease, with a Clinical Activity Score of 3 or more, a NOSPECS grade of 4 or more, and a disease duration of less than 3 months. Anyone with other autoimmune diseases, uncontrolled infections, pregnancy or lactation was excluded from the study. Clinical symptoms, serum thyroxine, TRAb, thyroid ultrasound and orbital computed tomography formed the basis of the diagnosis. Ficoll-Paque density gradient centrifugation was used to isolate PBMCs from approximately 10 ml of fresh peripheral blood. Trizol reagent was used to extract the total RNA, and its quality was then checked on an Agilent 2100 Bioanalyzer. In this sample, this clonotype turned up many times. This receptor's antigen is unknown. Per-nucleotide qualities are absent, and no much larger clonotype sits a single base away. The full study reports these points: Ophthalmopathy was separated from stable hyperthyroidism by the 13-signature model with roughly 87% sensitivity and roughly 83% specificity in cross-validation and with 80%/75% in the test set. Sample size was not statistically predetermined, and group allocation was not concealed from the investigators. Most expanded thyroid clonotypes with frequency above 0.001 were also detected in blood, suggesting blood repertoires may reflect the thyroid immune response. In validation, the model predicted ophthalmopathy progression with nearly 71% sensitivity and about 77% specificity; roughly 11 predicted patients were CT-confirmed with GO in a median of roughly 6.8 months.

For repertoire sequencing, the TCR beta CDR3 regions were amplified from RNA transcripts. HTBI primers and the Qiagen OneStep RT-PCR kit were used in a first-round RT-PCR, which was followed by a second-round multiplex PCR, size selection and purification. Sequencing of the libraries was carried out on an Illumina HiSeq2000 in paired-end mode with 100 bp reads. The source study handled its data this way. SOAPnuke was used to process the reads, throwing out any read that had adapters, had uncalled bases, had a mean Phred below 15, or lacked an exact constant-primer or identifier match. High-quality paired reads were merged with COPE v1.2.5. Unique nucleotide sequences were defined as clonotypes and aligned to IMGT TRB V, D and J references using MiTCR v1.1. The analysis was limited to V-J combinations with a frequency above 0.0001, which together covered 99% to 99.2% of repertoires. For each V-J combination, a TCR clonal expansion and chaos score was defined as the ratio of F50 clonal expansion to chaos observed in the TCRdist matrix. Features were reduced by Welch's t-statistics and random forest to over ten V-J combinations, which fed a naive Bayes classifier. The similarity between thyroid and blood repertoires was quantified using the Morisita-Horn index. The public reads were reprocessed in TCRdb via fastp at Q25 and MiXCR, keeping in-frame beta chains. Every entry covers one CDR3 protein and lists the most common genes and DNA from its rows. The V and J calls and clone size are TCRdb's, not the authors'. The sample contains approximately 700,000 distinct CDR3 sequences, approximately 40% of them found a single time. Jointly, the top ten make up 44% of the sample.

The sequence derives from an adult man with Graves' ophthalmopathy. The sample was peripheral blood.

The CDR3 in this case is CASSSDRDWYEQYF. The base sequence is TGTGCCAGCAGCTCCGACAGGGATTGGTACGAGCAGTACTTC. The sequence is built from TRBV7-9 and TRBJ2-7, and 7 bases in between align with TRBD1. Via the germline V gene (reference sequence), CDR1 is SEHNR and CDR2 FQNEAQ. Reading from cysteine to phenylalanine, the CDR3 counts 14 amino acids. The retained sequence is limited to the CDR3, 42 bases, with the frame set at the first base. Germline trimming: 4 bases from V, 4 bases from J; junction bases outside gene matches: 7.